These T cell receptor beta chains were read from a single sample in a study of control samples from healthy donors and cancer patients. This table comes from immunoSEQ multiplex PCR, and its TCRdb copy is limited to in-frame clones, with some not included. This table holds approximately 190,000 clones, roughly nine tenths found once. Sequences were obtained from blood. These receptors were obtained from a man in his thirties or forties in good health. Both conserved end residues are part of each CDR3. The order of the fields is clone size, D gene, J gene, V gene, CDR3 protein, CDR3 DNA. The D gene is left open where the match is weak. Rows may omit the clone size; those that give it use once, few, many or a size class.

abundance: few
d_gene: NA
j_gene: TRBJ1-4
v_gene: TRBV3-1/TRBV3-2
CDR3aa: CASSPQTANEKLFF
CDR3nt: TGTGCCAGCAGCCCTCAGACAGCCAATGAAAAACTGTTTTTT

abundance: few
d_gene: NA
j_gene: TRBJ2-1
v_gene: TRBV29-1
CDR3aa: CSVEDLSGTPLYNEQFF
CDR3nt: TGCAGCGTTGAAGACCTTAGTGGGACACCTCTCTACAATGAGCAGTTCTTC

abundance: NA
d_gene: NA
j_gene: TRBJ2-1
v_gene: TRBV11-3
CDR3aa: CASSFSGRASNEQFF
CDR3nt: TGTGCCAGCAGCTTTAGCGGTAGGGCATCAAATGAGCAGTTCTTC

abundance: NA
d_gene: NA
j_gene: TRBJ1-2
v_gene: TRBV5-4
CDR3aa: CASSIGEGYGYTF
CDR3nt: TGTGCCAGCAGCATTGGTGAAGGCTATGGCTACACCTTC

abundance: NA
d_gene: TRBD1
j_gene: TRBJ1-2
v_gene: TRBV28
CDR3aa: CASSSGQLNYGYTF
CDR3nt: TGTGCCAGCAGTTCGGGACAGTTGAACTATGGCTACACCTTC

abundance: NA
d_gene: NA
j_gene: TRBJ1-5
v_gene: TRBV7-4
CDR3aa: CASGLLVGNSNQPQHF
CDR3nt: TGTGCCAGCGGGTTACTAGTGGGTAATAGCAATCAGCCCCAGCATTTT

abundance: NA
d_gene: NA
j_gene: TRBJ2-7
v_gene: TRBV6-5
CDR3aa: CASSRGDTNYEQYF
CDR3nt: TGTGCCAGCAGTAGGGGGGACACGAACTACGAGCAGTACTTC

abundance: NA
d_gene: NA
j_gene: TRBJ1-4
v_gene: TRBV12-3/TRBV12-4
CDR3aa: CASRDKDEKLFF
CDR3nt: TGTGCCAGCAGAGATAAGGATGAAAAACTGTTTTTT

abundance: NA
d_gene: NA
j_gene: TRBJ1-2
v_gene: TRBV18
CDR3aa: CASSPIRDYGYTF
CDR3nt: TGTGCCAGCTCACCGATCAGGGACTATGGCTACACCTTC

abundance: NA
d_gene: TRBD1
j_gene: TRBJ2-7
v_gene: TRBV15
CDR3aa: CATSDLRGPAYEQYF
CDR3nt: TGTGCCACCAGCGATCTCAGGGGGCCAGCCTACGAGCAGTACTTC

abundance: NA
d_gene: NA
j_gene: TRBJ1-4
v_gene: TRBV6-1
CDR3aa: CASSATGTPRTNEKLFF
CDR3nt: TGTGCCAGCAGTGCCACCGGGACACCTAGAACGAATGAAAAACTGTTTTTT

abundance: NA
d_gene: NA
j_gene: TRBJ2-3
v_gene: TRBV5-1
CDR3aa: CASSEGPTQYF
CDR3nt: TGCGCCAGCAGCGAGGGCCCTACGCAGTATTTT

abundance: NA
d_gene: NA
j_gene: TRBJ2-7
v_gene: TRBV6-2/TRBV6-3
CDR3aa: CASSPGNEQYF
CDR3nt: TGTGCCAGCAGCCCTGGGAACGAGCAGTACTTC

abundance: NA
d_gene: TRBD1
j_gene: TRBJ2-1
v_gene: TRBV6-6
CDR3aa: CASSIPGQEYNEQFF
CDR3nt: TGTGCCAGCAGCATACCGGGACAGGAATACAATGAGCAGTTCTTC

abundance: NA
d_gene: NA
j_gene: TRBJ1-1
v_gene: TRBV2
CDR3aa: CASSVLENTEAFF
CDR3nt: TGTGCCAGCAGTGTCCTAGAGAACACTGAAGCTTTCTTT

abundance: NA
d_gene: NA
j_gene: TRBJ2-7
v_gene: TRBV2
CDR3aa: CASNLAREQYF
CDR3nt: TGTGCCAGCAATTTGGCGCGCGAGCAGTACTTC

abundance: few
d_gene: NA
j_gene: TRBJ1-3
v_gene: TRBV11-2
CDR3aa: CASHLGQGGNTIYF
CDR3nt: TGTGCCAGCCACCTCGGGCAGGGGGGAAACACCATATATTTT

abundance: NA
d_gene: NA
j_gene: TRBJ2-2
v_gene: TRBV7-9
CDR3aa: CASSFRNPGTGELFF
CDR3nt: TGTGCCAGCAGCTTCAGGAACCCGGGCACCGGGGAGCTGTTTTTT

abundance: NA
d_gene: TRBD1
j_gene: TRBJ1-2
v_gene: TRBV5-6
CDR3aa: CASSYGQGNGYTF
CDR3nt: TGTGCCAGCAGCTATGGACAGGGCAATGGCTACACCTTC

abundance: NA
d_gene: TRBD1
j_gene: TRBJ1-6
v_gene: TRBV19
CDR3aa: CASSETGGVGNSPLHF
CDR3nt: TGTGCCAGTAGTGAAACAGGGGGCGTCGGTAATTCACCCCTCCACTTT

abundance: NA
d_gene: NA
j_gene: TRBJ2-7
v_gene: TRBV29-1
CDR3aa: CSVESGGTYEQYF
CDR3nt: TGCAGCGTTGAAAGTGGGGGCACCTACGAGCAGTACTTC

abundance: NA
d_gene: NA
j_gene: TRBJ2-5
v_gene: TRBV24-1
CDR3aa: CATSDPDGEETQYF
CDR3nt: TGTGCCACCAGTGATCCGGACGGGGAAGAGACCCAGTACTTC